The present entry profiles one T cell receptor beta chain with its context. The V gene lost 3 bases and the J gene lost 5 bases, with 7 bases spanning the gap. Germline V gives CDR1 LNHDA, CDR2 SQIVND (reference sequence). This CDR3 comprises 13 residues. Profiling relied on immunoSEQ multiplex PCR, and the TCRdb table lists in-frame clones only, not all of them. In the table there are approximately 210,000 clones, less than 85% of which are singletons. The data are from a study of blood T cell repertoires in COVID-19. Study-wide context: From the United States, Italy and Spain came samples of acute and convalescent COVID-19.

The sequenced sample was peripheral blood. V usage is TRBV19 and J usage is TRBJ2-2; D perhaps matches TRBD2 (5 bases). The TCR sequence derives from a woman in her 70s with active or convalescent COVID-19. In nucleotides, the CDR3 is TGTGCCAGTAGTATCGGGGTAACCGGGGAGCTGTTTTTT. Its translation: CASSIGVTGELFF.